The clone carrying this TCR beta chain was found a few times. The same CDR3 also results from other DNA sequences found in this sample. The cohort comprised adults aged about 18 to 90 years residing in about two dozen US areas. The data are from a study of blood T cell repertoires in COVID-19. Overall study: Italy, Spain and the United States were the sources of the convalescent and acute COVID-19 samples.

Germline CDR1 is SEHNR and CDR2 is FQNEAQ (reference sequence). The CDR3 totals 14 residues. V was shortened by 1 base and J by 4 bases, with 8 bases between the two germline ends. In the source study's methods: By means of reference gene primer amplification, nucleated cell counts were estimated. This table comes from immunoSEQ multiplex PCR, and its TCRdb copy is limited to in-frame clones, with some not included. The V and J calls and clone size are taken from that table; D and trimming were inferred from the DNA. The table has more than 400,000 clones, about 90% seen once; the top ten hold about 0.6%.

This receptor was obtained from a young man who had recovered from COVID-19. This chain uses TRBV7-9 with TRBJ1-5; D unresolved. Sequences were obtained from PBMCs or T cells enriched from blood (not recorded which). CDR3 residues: CASSLGGGNQPQHF. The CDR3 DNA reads TGTGCCAGCAGCTTAGGAGGAGGTAATCAGCCCCAGCATTTT.